This T cell receptor (beta chain) was captured in a study of OX40 agonist ivuxolimab in advanced cancers. With regard to the full study: Ivuxolimab was an agonistic, fully human IgG2 monoclonal antibody directed against OX40 (CD134), a costimulatory receptor. Peripheral TCRbeta sequencing was intended to test whether TCR sequence diversity was altered and clonal T-cell expansion was caused by ivuxolimab. In the dose-escalation cohort, approximately 80% of patients were male, and the mean age was 60 years with a range of about 20 to 80. Partial responses occurred in three dose-escalation patients, of whom one had hepatocellular carcinoma and two had cutaneous melanoma. Of the roughly 51 dose-escalation patients, hepatocellular carcinoma was present in roughly 19, melanoma in roughly 15, renal cell carcinoma in 9 and head and neck cancer in 9. Patients were allowed to have had prior anti-PD-1, anti-PD-L1 or anti-CTLA-4 therapy, and 40% of the dose-escalation patients had been treated with checkpoint inhibitors. The monotherapy dose-escalation portion (N of about 50 patients) of the phase I ivuxolimab trial is reported in the paper. Intravenous ivuxolimab was administered to patients every 2 weeks at six dose levels: 0.01, 0.1, 0.3, 1.5, 3 and 10 mg/kg. Study-wide conclusions, independent of this receptor: At doses from 0.1 to 3.0 mg/kg, clonal expansion was seen in both CD4+ and CD8+ blood T cells between baseline and week 6. Low levels of normalized T-cell clonal expansion were also seen in some patients who did not respond. After ivuxolimab, expanded clones were on average more numerous among CD8+ T cells than among CD4+ T cells. In the 0.1-3.0 mg/kg groups, partial responders had among the lowest normalized peripheral clonal expansion, particularly in CD8+ T cells. The antigen specificity of the peripheral T cells that underwent clonal expansion was not determined.

Patients with autoimmune disease history or receiving systemic immunosuppression were excluded from the trial. Peripheral blood for TCR sequencing was drawn from every dose cohort at baseline, at cycle 4 day 1 and at cycle 7 day 1. The samples were taken from a phase I, first-in-human, multicenter, open-label dose-escalation trial of ivuxolimab. Adults with locally advanced or metastatic melanoma, renal cell carcinoma, hepatocellular carcinoma or head and neck squamous cell carcinoma were enrolled in the trial. Before TCR sequencing, CD4+ T cells and CD8+ T cells from peripheral blood were sorted into separate populations. Genomic DNA was extracted from sorted cells for sequencing of the TCRbeta CDR3 region. The immunoSEQ Assay was used for sequencing of TCRbeta CDR3 regions. TCRdb carries this immuneACCESS record with in-frame sequences only. Its versions omit some clonotypes, under half of them owing to an unresolved V gene in the studies checked, with the rest unexplained. The sample data list roughly 80,000 clones, and 80% to 90% of these were observed just once. 1.9% of the sample comes from the top ten.

Note on this clone: No antigen is known for it. No per-base quality is available; no much larger clone lies one base away.

After removal of 2 bases from V and 2 bases from J, the junction retains 4 bases not matched to a gene. The CDR3, cysteine through phenylalanine, is 16 amino acids long. The retained sequence is limited to the CDR3, 48 bases, with the frame set at the first base. The germline V gene specifies SGHDT as CDR1 and YYEEEE as CDR2. This clonotype was obtained from an adult with an advanced solid tumor such as melanoma, head and neck, liver or kidney cancer. This chain is built from TRBV5-6 and TRBJ2-5; 12 bases in the junction line up with TRBD2. The sequenced sample was CD4+ or CD8+ T cells sorted from blood, obtained in a trial of the OX40 agonist ivuxolimab. The CDR3 region reads CASSFRLAGGQETQYF. The nucleotides are TGTGCCAGCAGCTTCAGGCTAGCGGGAGGGCAAGAGACCCAGTACTTC.